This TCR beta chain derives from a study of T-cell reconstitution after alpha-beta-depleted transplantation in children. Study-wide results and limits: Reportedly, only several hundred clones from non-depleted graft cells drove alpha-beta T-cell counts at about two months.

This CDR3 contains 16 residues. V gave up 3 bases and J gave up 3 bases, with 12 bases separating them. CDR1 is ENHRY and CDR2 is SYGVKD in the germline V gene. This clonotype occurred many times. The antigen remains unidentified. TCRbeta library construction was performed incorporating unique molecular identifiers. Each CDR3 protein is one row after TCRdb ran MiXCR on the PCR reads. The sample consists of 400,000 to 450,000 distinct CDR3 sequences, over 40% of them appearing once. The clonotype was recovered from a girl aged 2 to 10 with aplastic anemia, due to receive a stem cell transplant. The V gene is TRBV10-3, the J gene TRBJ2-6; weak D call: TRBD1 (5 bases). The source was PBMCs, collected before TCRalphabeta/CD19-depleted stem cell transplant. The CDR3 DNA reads TGTGCCATCAGTGACAGGGTGGCCGTTGGGGCCAACGTCCTGACTTTC. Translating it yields CAISDRVAVGANVLTF.